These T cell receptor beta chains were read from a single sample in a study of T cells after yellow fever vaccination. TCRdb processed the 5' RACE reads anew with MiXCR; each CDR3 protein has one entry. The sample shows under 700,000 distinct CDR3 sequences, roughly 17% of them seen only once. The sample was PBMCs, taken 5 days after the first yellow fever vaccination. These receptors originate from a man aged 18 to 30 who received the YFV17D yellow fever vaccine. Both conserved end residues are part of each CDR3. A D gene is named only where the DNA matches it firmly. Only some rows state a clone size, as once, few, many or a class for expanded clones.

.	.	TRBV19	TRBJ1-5	TGTGCCAGTAGTATACGAGGGGATAGCAATCAGCCCCAGCATTTT	CASSIRGDSNQPQHF
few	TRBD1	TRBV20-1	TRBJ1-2	TGCACGGCAGGGGGCTTAACTAACTATGGCTACACCTTC	CTAGGLTNYGYTF
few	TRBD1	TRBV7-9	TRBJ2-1	TGTGCCAGCAGCTACCCAACGACAGGGCGAGGAGAGCAGTTCTTC	CASSYPTTGRGEQFF
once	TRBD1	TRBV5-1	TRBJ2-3	TGCGCCAGCAGCTTGACCGGGACAGGGTGGGCAGATACGCAGTATTTT	CASSLTGTGWADTQYF
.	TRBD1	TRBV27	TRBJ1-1	TGTGCCAGCAAGTTCCCGGGACAGGATAAAGCTTTCTTT	CASKFPGQDKAFF
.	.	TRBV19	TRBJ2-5	TGTGCCAGACAGAAGGGCCAAGAGACCCAGTACTTC	CARQKGQETQYF
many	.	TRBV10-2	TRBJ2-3	TGCGCCAGCAGCCGGACAAATCCCACAGATACGCAGTATTTT	CASSRTNPTDTQYF
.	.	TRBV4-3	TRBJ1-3	TGCGCCAGCAGCCAAGATCATCAAGGAAACACCATATATTTT	CASSQDHQGNTIYF
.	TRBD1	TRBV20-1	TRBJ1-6	TGCAGTGCACAGACAGGGACTTCACCCCTCCACTTT	CSAQTGTSPLHF
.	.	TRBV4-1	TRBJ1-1	TGCGCCAGCAGCCAAGTGGGAGGAAGGGCTGAAGCTTTCTTT	CASSQVGGRAEAFF
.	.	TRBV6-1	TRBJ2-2	TGTGCCAGCAACTCCGCATCCGCGAACACCGGGGAGCTGTTTTTT	CASNSASANTGELFF
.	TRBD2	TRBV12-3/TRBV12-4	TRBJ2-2	TGTGCCAGCAGTTTACGTCTAGCGGGGGGGGAGCTGTTTTTT	CASSLRLAGGELFF
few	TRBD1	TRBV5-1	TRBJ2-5	TGCGCCAGCAGACAAGCAGGGGGCGCGGAGACCCAGTACTTC	CASRQAGGAETQYF
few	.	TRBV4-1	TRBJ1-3	TGCGCCAGCAGCCACCACCCCGGGACATCCTTCGGCTCTGGAAACACCATATATTTT	CASSHHPGTSFGSGNTIYF